The source of this T cell receptor beta chain is a study of monozygotic twins with inflammatory bowel disease. Findings and limits, study-wide: Researchers were unable to tell different T cell subtypes apart. Whether twins were concordant or discordant made no difference to repertoire similarity, possibly from limited power.

Each sample had eight separate cDNA synthesis reactions. Each UMI, carrying a 6-nucleotide sample barcode, came from template switching. From the 5' RACE reads, TCRdb lists one entry per CDR3 protein and no DNA. The specimen's table records about 300,000 distinct CDR3 sequences. CDR1 MDHEN and CDR2 SYDVKM come from the germline V gene. The CDR3 contains 15 residues. A word on this clonotype: Its antigen is not known.

The source is a human donor with ulcerative colitis or Crohn's disease, or a healthy co-twin of an affected twin (not recorded which). This chain links TRBV28 with TRBJ2-7; TCRdb picks TRBD2, but there is no DNA to check that call. Sequences were obtained from blood. CDR3 loop: CASSPSTSGSYEQYF.